In this sample, the clone carrying this T cell receptor (beta chain) turned up a few times. As yet, its antigen is unknown. Quantitative 5'-RACE with molecular barcodes generated TCR beta libraries. TCRdb recomputed calls from the 5' RACE reads with MiXCR, one row per CDR3 protein. This sample yields 700,000 or so distinct CDR3 sequences, of which roughly 19% are seen a single time; under 20% belongs to the top ten. The data were obtained in a study of CD8 T cells in ankylosing spondylitis. Study-wide results and limits: A TCR beta motif made of fewer than ten highly homologous variants seemed typical of ankylosing spondylitis blood. Disease-linked clones reportedly showed significant enrichment in matched ankylosing spondylitis synovial fluid.

Between the trimmed V and J ends, which lost 5 bases and 0 bases, there was a span of 10 bases. The CDR3 is 15 residues long. The V call is TRBV12-3 or TRBV12-4, the J call TRBJ2-2; a weak D match, TRBD1 (6 bases). This TCR came from a male donor with ankylosing spondylitis. The specimen sequenced was blood, either unsorted or a sorted T cell fraction (not recorded which). The CDR3 reads CASSKDSTNTGELFF. The CDR3 region has the DNA TGTGCCAGCAGTAAGGACAGTACGAACACCGGGGAGCTGTTTTTT.